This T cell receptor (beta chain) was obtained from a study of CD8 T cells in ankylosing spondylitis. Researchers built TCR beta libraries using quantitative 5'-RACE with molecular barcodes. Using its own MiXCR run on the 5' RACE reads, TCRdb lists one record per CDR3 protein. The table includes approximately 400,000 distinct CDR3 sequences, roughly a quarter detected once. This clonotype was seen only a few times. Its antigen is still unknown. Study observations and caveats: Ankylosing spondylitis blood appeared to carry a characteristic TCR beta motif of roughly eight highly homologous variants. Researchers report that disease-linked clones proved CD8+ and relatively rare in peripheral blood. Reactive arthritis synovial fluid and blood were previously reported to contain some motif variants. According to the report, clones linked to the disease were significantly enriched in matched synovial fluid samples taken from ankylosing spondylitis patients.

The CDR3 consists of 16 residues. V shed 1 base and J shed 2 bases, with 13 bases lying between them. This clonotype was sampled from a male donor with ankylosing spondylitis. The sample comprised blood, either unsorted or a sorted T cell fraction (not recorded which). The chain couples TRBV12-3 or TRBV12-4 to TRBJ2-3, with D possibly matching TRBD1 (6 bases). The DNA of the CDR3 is TGTGCCAGCAGTTTAGAATGGGACACCTACACAGATACGCAGTATTTT. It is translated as CASSLEWDTYTDTQYF.